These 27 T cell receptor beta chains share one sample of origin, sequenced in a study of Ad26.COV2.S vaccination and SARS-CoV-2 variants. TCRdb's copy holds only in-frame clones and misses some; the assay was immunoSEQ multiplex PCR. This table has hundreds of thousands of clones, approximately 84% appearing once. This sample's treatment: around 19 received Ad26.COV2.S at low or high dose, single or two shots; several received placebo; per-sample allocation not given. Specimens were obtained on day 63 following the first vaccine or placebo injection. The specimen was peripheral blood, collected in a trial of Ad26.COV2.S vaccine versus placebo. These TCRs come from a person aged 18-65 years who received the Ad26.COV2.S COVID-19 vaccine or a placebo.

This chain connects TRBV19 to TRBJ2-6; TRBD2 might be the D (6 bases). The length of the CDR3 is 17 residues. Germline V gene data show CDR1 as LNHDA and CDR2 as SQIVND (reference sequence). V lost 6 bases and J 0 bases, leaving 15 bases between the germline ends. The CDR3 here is CASSPWGDSSGANVLTF. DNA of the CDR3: TGTGCCAGTAGCCCGTGGGGGGATTCCTCTGGGGCCAACGTCCTGACTTTC.

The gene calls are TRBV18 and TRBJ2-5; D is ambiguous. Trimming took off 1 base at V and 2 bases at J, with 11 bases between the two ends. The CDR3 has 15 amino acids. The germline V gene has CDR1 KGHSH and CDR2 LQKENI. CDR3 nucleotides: TGTGCCAGCTCACCACTGTTTCCAGCTCAAGAGACCCAGTACTTC. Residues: CASSPLFPAQETQYF.

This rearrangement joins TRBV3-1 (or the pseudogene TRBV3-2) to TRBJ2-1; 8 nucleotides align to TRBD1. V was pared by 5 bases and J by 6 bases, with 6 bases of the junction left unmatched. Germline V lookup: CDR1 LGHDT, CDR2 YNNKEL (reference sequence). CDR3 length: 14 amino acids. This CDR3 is CASSGEDRANEQFF. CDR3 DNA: TGTGCCAGCAGCGGGGAGGACAGGGCCAATGAGCAGTTCTTC.

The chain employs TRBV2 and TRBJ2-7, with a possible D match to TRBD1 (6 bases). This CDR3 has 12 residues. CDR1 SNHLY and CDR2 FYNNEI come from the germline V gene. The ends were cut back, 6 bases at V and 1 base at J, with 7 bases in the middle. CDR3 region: CASRTGSYEQYF. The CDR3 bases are TGTGCCAGCAGGACAGGTTCCTACGAGCAGTACTTC.

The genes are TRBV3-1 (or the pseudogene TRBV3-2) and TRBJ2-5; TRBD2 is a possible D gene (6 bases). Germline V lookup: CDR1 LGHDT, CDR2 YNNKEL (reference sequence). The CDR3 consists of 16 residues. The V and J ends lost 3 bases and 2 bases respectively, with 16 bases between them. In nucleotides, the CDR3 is TGTGCCAGCAGCCAGTTTCGGCGGGGAGTGCAAGAGACCCAGTACTTC. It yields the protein CASSQFRRGVQETQYF.

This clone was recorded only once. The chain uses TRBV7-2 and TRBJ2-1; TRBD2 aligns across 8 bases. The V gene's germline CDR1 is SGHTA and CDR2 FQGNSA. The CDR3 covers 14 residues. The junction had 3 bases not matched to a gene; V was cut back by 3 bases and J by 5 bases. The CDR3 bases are TGTGCCAGCAGCTTTTTCGGGGGGGACAATGAGCAGTTCTTC. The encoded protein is CASSFFGGDNEQFF.

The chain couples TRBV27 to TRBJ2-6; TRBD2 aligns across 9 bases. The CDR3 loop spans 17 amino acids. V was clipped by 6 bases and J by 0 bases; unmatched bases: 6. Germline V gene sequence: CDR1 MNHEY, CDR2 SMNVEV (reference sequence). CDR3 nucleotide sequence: TGTGCCAGCAGCTATAGGCGGGGGGGCTCTGGGGCCAACGTCCTGACTTTC. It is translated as CASSYRRGGSGANVLTF.

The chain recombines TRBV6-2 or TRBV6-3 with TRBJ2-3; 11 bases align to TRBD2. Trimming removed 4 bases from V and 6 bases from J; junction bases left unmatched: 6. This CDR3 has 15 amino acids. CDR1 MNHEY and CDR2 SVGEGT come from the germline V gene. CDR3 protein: CASSSLAGGLDTQYF. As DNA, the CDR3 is TGTGCCAGCAGTTCCTTAGCGGGGGGGCTGGATACGCAGTATTTT.

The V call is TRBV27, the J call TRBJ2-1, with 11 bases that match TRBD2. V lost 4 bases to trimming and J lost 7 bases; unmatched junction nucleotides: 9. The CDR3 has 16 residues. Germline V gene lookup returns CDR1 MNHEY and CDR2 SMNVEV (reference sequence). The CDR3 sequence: CASSYKLAGVFNEQFF. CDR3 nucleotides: TGTGCCAGCAGTTATAAACTAGCGGGAGTATTTAATGAGCAGTTCTTC.

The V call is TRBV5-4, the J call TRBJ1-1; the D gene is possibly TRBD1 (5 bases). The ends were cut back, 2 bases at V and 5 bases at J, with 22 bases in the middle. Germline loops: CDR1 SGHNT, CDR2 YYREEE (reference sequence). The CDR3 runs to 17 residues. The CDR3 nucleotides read TGTGCCAGCAGCTTTCCATCGGGACCCCAAGACGGGACTGAAGCTTTCTTT. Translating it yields CASSFPSGPQDGTEAFF. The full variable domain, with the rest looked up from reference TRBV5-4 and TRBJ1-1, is ETGVTQSPTHLIKTRGQQVTLRCSSQSGHNTVSWYQQALGQGPQFIFQYYREEENGRGNFPPRFSGLQFPNYSSELNVNALELDDSALYLCASSFPSGPQDGTEAFFGQGTRLTVV.

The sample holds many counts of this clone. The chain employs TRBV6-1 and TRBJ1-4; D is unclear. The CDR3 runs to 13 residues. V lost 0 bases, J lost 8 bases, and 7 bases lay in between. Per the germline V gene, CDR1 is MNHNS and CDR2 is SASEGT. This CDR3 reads CASSEAMEEKLFF. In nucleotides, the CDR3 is TGTGCCAGCAGTGAAGCGATGGAGGAAAAACTGTTTTTT.

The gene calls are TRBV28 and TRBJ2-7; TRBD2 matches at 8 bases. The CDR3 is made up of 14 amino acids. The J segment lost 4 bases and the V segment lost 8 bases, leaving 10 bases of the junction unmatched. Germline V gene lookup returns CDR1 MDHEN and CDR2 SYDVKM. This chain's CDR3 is CASQPGGRFYEQYF. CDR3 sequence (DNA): TGTGCCAGCCAACCGGGGGGGAGGTTTTACGAGCAGTACTTC.

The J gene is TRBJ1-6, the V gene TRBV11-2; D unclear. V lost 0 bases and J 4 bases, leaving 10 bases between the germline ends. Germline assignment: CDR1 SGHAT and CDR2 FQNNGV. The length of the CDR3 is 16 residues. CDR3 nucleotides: TGTGCCAGCAGCTTAGACCCAAGGGCTTATAATTCACCCCTCCACTTT. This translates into CASSLDPRAYNSPLHF.

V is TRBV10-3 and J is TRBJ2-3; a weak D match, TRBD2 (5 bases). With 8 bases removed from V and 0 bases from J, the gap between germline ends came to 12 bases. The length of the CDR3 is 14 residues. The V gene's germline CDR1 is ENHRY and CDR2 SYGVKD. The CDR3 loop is CAIRLADSTDTQYF. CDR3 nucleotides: TGTGCCATCCGTCTAGCAGATAGCACAGATACGCAGTATTTT.

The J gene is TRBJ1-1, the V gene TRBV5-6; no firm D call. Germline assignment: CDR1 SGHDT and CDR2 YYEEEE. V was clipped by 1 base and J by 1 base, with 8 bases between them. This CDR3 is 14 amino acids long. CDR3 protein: CASSLSRKNTEAFF. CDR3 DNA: TGTGCCAGCAGCTTGAGCAGAAAGAACACTGAAGCTTTCTTT.

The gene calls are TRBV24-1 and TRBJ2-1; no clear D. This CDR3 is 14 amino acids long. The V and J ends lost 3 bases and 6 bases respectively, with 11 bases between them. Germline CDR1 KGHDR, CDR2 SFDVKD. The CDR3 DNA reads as TGTGCCACCAGTGATGCCTCCGTGATCAATGAGCAGTTCTTC. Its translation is CATSDASVINEQFF.

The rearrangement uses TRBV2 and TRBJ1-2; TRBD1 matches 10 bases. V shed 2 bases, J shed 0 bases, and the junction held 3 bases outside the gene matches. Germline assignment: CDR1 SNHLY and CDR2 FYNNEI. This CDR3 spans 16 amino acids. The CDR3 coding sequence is TGTGCCAGCAGTGAAAGGACAGGGGGTACTAACTATGGCTACACCTTC. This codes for CASSERTGGTNYGYTF.

The CDR3 DNA is TGTGCCAGCAGCGTAGGGCCAAGGGGGCTTTCCGGGGAGCTGTTTTTT. Its translation is CASSVGPRGLSGELFF. The chain has TRBV9 and TRBJ2-2; 7 nucleotides line up with TRBD1. The CDR3 sequence is 16 residues long. CDR1 and CDR2 from the germline V gene are SGDLS and YYNGEE. Germline trimming cut 0 bases from V and 6 bases from J; bases unmatched to any gene: 8.

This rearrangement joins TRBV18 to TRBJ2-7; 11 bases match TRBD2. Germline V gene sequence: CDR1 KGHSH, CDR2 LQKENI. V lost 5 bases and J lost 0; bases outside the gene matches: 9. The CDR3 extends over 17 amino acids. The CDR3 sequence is CASSSGTSGTHSYEQYF. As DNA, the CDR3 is TGTGCCAGCTCATCAGGGACTAGCGGAACGCACTCCTACGAGCAGTACTTC.

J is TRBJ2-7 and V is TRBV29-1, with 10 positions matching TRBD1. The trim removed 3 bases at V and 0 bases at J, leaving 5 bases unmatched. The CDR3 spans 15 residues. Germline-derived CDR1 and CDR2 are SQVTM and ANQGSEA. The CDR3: CSVEGGQGFSYEQYF. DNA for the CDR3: TGCAGCGTTGAGGGGGGACAGGGGTTCTCCTACGAGCAGTACTTC.

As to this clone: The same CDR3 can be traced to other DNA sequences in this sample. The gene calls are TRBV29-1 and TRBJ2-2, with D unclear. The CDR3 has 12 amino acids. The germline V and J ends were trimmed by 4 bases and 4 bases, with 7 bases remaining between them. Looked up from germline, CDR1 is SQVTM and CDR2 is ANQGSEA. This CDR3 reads CSVVPGTGELFF. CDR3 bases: TGCAGCGTTGTCCCGGGCACCGGGGAGCTGTTTTTT.

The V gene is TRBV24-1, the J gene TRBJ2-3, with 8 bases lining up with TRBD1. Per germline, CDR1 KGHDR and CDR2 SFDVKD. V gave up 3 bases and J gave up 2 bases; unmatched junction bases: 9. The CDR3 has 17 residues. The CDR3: CATSDTGQGLVTDTQYF. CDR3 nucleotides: TGTGCCACCAGTGATACCGGACAGGGCTTAGTCACAGATACGCAGTATTTT.

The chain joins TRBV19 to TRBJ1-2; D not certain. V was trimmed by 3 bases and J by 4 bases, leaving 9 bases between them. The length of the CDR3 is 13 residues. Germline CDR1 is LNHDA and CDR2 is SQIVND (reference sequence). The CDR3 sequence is CASSIRPPYGYTF. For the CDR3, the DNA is TGTGCCAGTAGTATTCGACCCCCCTATGGCTACACCTTC.

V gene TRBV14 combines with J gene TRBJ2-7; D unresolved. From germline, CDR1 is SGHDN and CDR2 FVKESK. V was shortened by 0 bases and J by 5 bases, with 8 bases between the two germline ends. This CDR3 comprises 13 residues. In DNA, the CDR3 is TGTGCCAGCAGCCAAGATAGACGGGACGAGCAGTACTTC. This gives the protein CASSQDRRDEQYF.

Here the CDR3 DNA reads TGCGCCAGCCGGGGGGAACCAGGAAACACCATATATTTT. Encoded protein: CASRGEPGNTIYF. The gene calls are TRBV5-1 and TRBJ1-3; D might be TRBD1 (5 bases). Germline V gives CDR1 SGHRS, CDR2 YFSETQ. Trimming took off 7 bases at V and 4 bases at J, with 12 bases between the two ends. This CDR3 has 13 amino acids.

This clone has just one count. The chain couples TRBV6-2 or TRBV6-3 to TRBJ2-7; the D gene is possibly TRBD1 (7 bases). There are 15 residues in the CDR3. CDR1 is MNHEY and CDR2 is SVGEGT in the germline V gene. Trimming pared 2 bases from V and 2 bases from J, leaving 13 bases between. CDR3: CASSYPGRGAYEQYF. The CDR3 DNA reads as TGTGCCAGCAGTTACCCGGGCAGGGGGGCCTACGAGCAGTACTTC.

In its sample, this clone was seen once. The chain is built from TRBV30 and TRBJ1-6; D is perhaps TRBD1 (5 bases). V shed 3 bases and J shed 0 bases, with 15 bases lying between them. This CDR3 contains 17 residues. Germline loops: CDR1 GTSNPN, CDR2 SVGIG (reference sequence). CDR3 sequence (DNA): TGTGCCTGGAGGGGGGATTACAGAAGCTCCTATAATTCACCCCTCCACTTT. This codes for CAWRGDYRSSYNSPLHF.